The 28 T cell receptor beta chains presented below share a single source sample, sequenced in a study of blood T cell repertoires in COVID-19. The method was immunoSEQ multiplex PCR; TCRdb's version includes in-frame clones alone and lacks a portion of them. The repertoire includes 310,000 or so clones, about 86% of them detected once, and roughly 1.3% sits in the top ten. The sequenced sample was peripheral blood. Receptors originate from a woman in her fifties or sixties with acute or convalescent COVID-19.

The V gene is TRBV19, the J gene TRBJ1-4, with 10 bases lining up with TRBD1. V shed 3 bases, J shed 8 bases, and the junction held 6 bases outside the gene matches. Germline loops: CDR1 LNHDA, CDR2 SQIVND (reference sequence). CDR3 length: 15 amino acids. This CDR3 reads CASSITGTGEEKLFF. As DNA, the CDR3 is TGTGCCAGTAGTATCACCGGGACAGGGGAAGAAAAACTGTTTTTT.

This rearrangement joins TRBV10-1 to TRBJ1-5; 9 bases line up with TRBD1. This CDR3 has 15 amino acids. Germline assignment: CDR1 WNHNN and CDR2 SYGVQD (reference sequence). J was trimmed by 2 bases and V by 6 bases; bases with no gene match: 5. CDR3 residues: CASSRDRVGNQPQHF. DNA of the CDR3: TGCGCCAGCAGCCGGGACAGGGTGGGCAATCAGCCCCAGCATTTT.

This clone came up many times. The chain couples TRBV5-1 to TRBJ2-2, with 8 bases fitting TRBD1. This CDR3 is 15 amino acids long. V dropped 5 bases and J dropped 7; count of bases not matched to a gene: 10. Germline-derived CDR1 and CDR2 are SGHRS and YFSETQ. This CDR3 is CASRPGQGLSGELFF. The CDR3, as DNA: TGCGCCAGCAGGCCCGGACAGGGATTGAGCGGGGAGCTGTTTTTT. Supplemented by reference TRBV5-1 and TRBJ2-2, the full variable domain reads KAGVTQTPRYLIKTRGQQVTLSCSPISGHRSVSWYQQTPGQGLQFLFEYFSETQRNKGNFPGRFSGRQFSNSRSEMNVSTLELGDSALYLCASRPGQGLSGELFFGEGSRLTVL.

The chain employs TRBV4-3 and TRBJ2-7, with 7 nucleotides matching TRBD2. CDR1 is LGHNA, CDR2 YSLEER, per germline. The CDR3 runs 16 residues. Trimming removed 0 bases from V and 3 bases from J; junction bases left unmatched: 8. CDR3 residues: CASSQDLLAEVYEQYF. The CDR3 DNA follows: TGCGCCAGCAGCCAAGATCTCCTAGCGGAAGTCTACGAGCAGTACTTC.

The chain couples TRBV13 to TRBJ1-4, with D perhaps TRBD1 (6 bases). Germline V lookup: CDR1 PRHDT, CDR2 FYEKMQ (reference sequence). This CDR3 comprises 14 residues. V was pared by 5 bases and J by 8 bases, with 15 bases between. CDR3 residues: CASSTRMRGEKLFF. The CDR3 DNA reads TGTGCCAGCAGCACGCGAATGAGGGGGGAAAAACTGTTTTTT. The whole variable domain, filled in from reference TRBV13 and TRBJ1-4, reads AAGVIQSPRHLIKEKRETATLKCYPIPRHDTVYWYQQGPGQDPQFLISFYEKMQSDKGSIPDRFSAQQFSDYHSELNMSSLELGDSALYFCASSTRMRGEKLFFGSGTQLSVL.

The chain links TRBV5-6 to TRBJ1-5; a possible D gene is TRBD1 (5 bases). The CDR3 is 14 residues long. Per the germline V gene, CDR1 is SGHDT and CDR2 is YYEEEE. Trimming shortened V by 1 base and J by 7 bases, and 12 bases separated the two germline ends. The CDR3 reads CASSLLGGSQPQHF. The CDR3 nucleotides are TGTGCCAGCAGCTTGCTCGGGGGATCACAGCCCCAGCATTTT.

V is TRBV7-2 and J is TRBJ1-5; 7 bases agree with TRBD1. The CDR3 covers 15 residues. Germline V lookup: CDR1 SGHTA, CDR2 FQGNSA. V shed 7 bases, J shed 5 bases, and the junction held 11 bases outside the gene matches. DNA for the CDR3: TGTGCCAGCACCTCTTCTGGACAGGCATATCAGCCCCAGCATTTT. Translated, it gives CASTSSGQAYQPQHF.

The chain has TRBV2 and TRBJ1-5; D may be TRBD1 (6 bases). V lost 8 bases, J lost 3 bases, and 11 bases lay in between. The V gene's germline CDR1 is SNHLY and CDR2 FYNNEI. The CDR3 has 13 residues. CDR3 loop: CASGGQSNQPQHF. The CDR3 region has the DNA TGTGCCAGCGGTGGACAGTCCAATCAGCCCCAGCATTTT.

The chain links TRBV27 to TRBJ1-2, with D possibly matching TRBD1 (6 bases). From germline, CDR1 is MNHEY and CDR2 SMNVEV (reference sequence). V was cut by 6 bases and J by 4 bases, with 12 bases left in between. This CDR3 contains 13 residues. CDR3 nucleotides: TGTGCCAGCAGGCCAGGACAGAGCTATGGCTACACCTTC. This sequence encodes CASRPGQSYGYTF.

The rearrangement joins TRBV20-1 to TRBJ2-5; possibly TRBD2 for D (5 bases). Germline V gives CDR1 DFQATT, CDR2 SNEGSKA (reference sequence). The germline V and J ends were trimmed by 3 bases and 5 bases, with 19 bases remaining between them. The CDR3 covers 15 residues. CDR3 in amino acids: CSASDGDEGGETQYF. DNA for the CDR3: TGCAGTGCTAGTGACGGTGATGAGGGCGGGGAGACCCAGTACTTC.

The chain links TRBV19 to TRBJ1-5; 10 bases align to TRBD1. With V trimmed by 7 bases and J by 10 bases, 13 bases remained unmatched. Germline CDR1 reads LNHDA; CDR2 reads SQIVND (reference sequence). CDR3 size: 15 residues. CDR3 DNA: TGTGCCAGTACCCTCAGACGGGGACAGGGGTACCCCCAGCATTTT. Protein sequence: CASTLRRGQGYPQHF. The full variable domain, with the rest looked up from reference TRBV19 and TRBJ1-5, is DGGITQSPKYLFRKEGQNVTLSCEQNLNHDAMYWYRQDPGQGLRLIYYSQIVNDFQKGDIAEGYSVSREKKESFPLTVTSAQKNPTAFYLCASTLRRGQGYPQHFGDGTRLSIL.

V usage is TRBV12-5 and J usage is TRBJ1-1; 8 bases agree with TRBD1. The CDR3 is 15 amino acids. The germline V gene has CDR1 LGHNT and CDR2 FRNRAP. The V and J ends lost 4 bases and 4 bases, in that order; junction bases with no gene match: 8. CDR3 DNA: TGTGCTAGTGGTTCTGGACAGGGTCGGGCCACTGAAGCTTTCTTT. Protein sequence: CASGSGQGRATEAFF.

The chain links TRBV7-2 to TRBJ1-2; TRBD1 might be the D (6 bases). Deletions cut 2 bases from V and 4 bases from J, with 14 bases between. There are 15 residues in the CDR3. Germline assignment: CDR1 SGHTA and CDR2 FQGNSA. CDR3 bases: TGTGCCAGCAGCTTAAGCTGGGACATATCCTATGGCTACACCTTC. Amino acids: CASSLSWDISYGYTF.

The gene calls are TRBV5-6 and TRBJ2-1; D is ambiguous. This CDR3 comprises 14 residues. The V end lost 7 bases, the J end lost 0 bases, and 11 bases lay between the germline ends. Germline V gene lookup returns CDR1 SGHDT and CDR2 YYEEEE. The CDR3 protein is CASCSSSSYNEQFF. For the CDR3, the DNA is TGTGCCAGCTGCTCGAGTAGCTCCTACAATGAGCAGTTCTTC.

V gene TRBV6-2 or TRBV6-3 combines with J gene TRBJ2-1; D call uncertain. This CDR3 spans 16 amino acids. V was shortened by 0 bases and J by 2 bases, with 11 bases between the two germline ends. From germline, CDR1 is MNHEY and CDR2 SVGEGT. CDR3 sequence: CASSYSIKNTYNEQFF. CDR3 bases: TGTGCCAGCAGTTACTCGATTAAGAACACCTACAATGAGCAGTTCTTC.

There are a few counts of this clone. This chain joins TRBV7-9 and TRBJ2-2, with 9 bases matching TRBD1. CDR1 is SEHNR, CDR2 FQNEAQ, per germline (reference sequence). V trimming: 5 bases; J trimming: 3 bases; junction bases outside the gene matches: 4. This CDR3 has 15 amino acids. The CDR3 nucleotides are TGTGCCAGCAGCCCGGGACAGGGAGACACCGGGGAGCTGTTTTTT. Translation gives CASSPGQGDTGELFF.

The rearrangement links TRBV7-6 to TRBJ1-1; weak D call: TRBD1 (5 bases). Trimming removed 5 bases from V and 1 base from J, with 14 bases in between. The germline V gene has CDR1 SGHVS and CDR2 FNYEAQ. The CDR3 has 15 residues. The CDR3 spells CASSREAQGNTEAFF. The CDR3 DNA sequence: TGTGCCAGCAGCCGAGAAGCCCAGGGGAACACTGAAGCTTTCTTT.

The CDR3 DNA reads TGCGCCAGCAGCCAAGAGGCAAGTTCCTACAATGAGCAGTTCTTC. Translation: CASSQEASSYNEQFF. V and J are TRBV4-1 and TRBJ2-1; D ambiguous. This CDR3 comprises 15 residues. V lost 0 bases, J lost 1 base, and 7 bases lay in between. Per the germline V gene, CDR1 is MGHRA and CDR2 is YSYEKL.

This chain links TRBV3-1 (or the pseudogene TRBV3-2) with TRBJ1-2; TRBD1 might be the D (6 bases). Between the trimmed V and J ends, which lost 0 bases and 2 bases, there was a span of 7 bases. Germline CDR1 is LGHDT and CDR2 is YNNKEL (reference sequence). The CDR3 length is 14 residues. CDR3 DNA: TGTGCCAGCAGCCAAGACAGGGGAAACTATGGCTACACCTTC. It specifies CASSQDRGNYGYTF.

As concerns this clone: This likely comes from a read error, as the CDR3 has no conserved phenylalanine or tryptophan at its end. It is unclear where the CDR3 begins or ends on the DNA, so no DNA is shown, and the CDR3 is as TCRdb lists it. V is TRBV19 and J is TRBJ1-2; TRBD1, the D gene given by the table, was not confirmed from the DNA. CDR1 is LNHDA, CDR2 SQIVND, per germline (reference sequence). The CDR3 region is 10 residues in length, termini included. Here the CDR3 reads CASSIVAGAN.

This clone was seen only once. The J gene is TRBJ2-1, the V gene TRBV24-1; D may be TRBD1 (5 bases). V was pared by 7 bases and J by 4 bases, with 13 bases between. CDR3 length equals 14 residues. Germline V lookup: CDR1 KGHDR, CDR2 SFDVKD. The CDR3 spells CATSAGRAYNEQFF. The CDR3 DNA sequence: TGTGCCACCAGCGCCGGCAGGGCGTACAATGAGCAGTTCTTC.

DNA for the CDR3: TGTGCCAGTAGTCCCCCGGGTGCTAGCATCAGCACAGATACGCAGTATTTT. Translation gives CASSPPGASISTDTQYF. The rearrangement uses TRBV19 and TRBJ2-3; D perhaps matches TRBD2 (5 bases). Germline V gene sequence: CDR1 LNHDA, CDR2 SQIVND (reference sequence). The CDR3 runs to 17 residues. V was clipped by 5 bases and J by 0 bases, with 18 bases between them.

This rearrangement joins TRBV5-4 to TRBJ1-6; TRBD1 might be the D (6 bases). The germline V gene encodes CDR1 SGHNT and CDR2 YYREEE (reference sequence). CDR3 length: 16 amino acids. The V end lost 4 bases, the J end lost 4 bases, and 15 bases lay between the germline ends. CDR3 loop: CASSPNLDRYNSPLHF. The CDR3 nucleotides read TGTGCCAGCAGCCCCAATCTGGACAGATATAATTCACCCCTCCACTTT.

The J gene is TRBJ2-7, the V gene TRBV7-3; D remains unclear. From germline, CDR1 is SGHTA and CDR2 FQGTGA. Trimming cost V 5 bases and J 1 base, with 9 bases left between them. This CDR3 spans 13 amino acids. CDR3 DNA sequence: TGTGCCAGCAGCCCCGATCGGTCCTACGAGCAGTACTTC. Translating it yields CASSPDRSYEQYF.

The rearrangement uses TRBV5-6 and TRBJ2-1; D may be TRBD2 (6 bases). This CDR3 is built from 13 residues. V was shortened by 5 bases and J by 7 bases, with 13 bases between the two germline ends. The germline CDR1 and CDR2 sequences are SGHDT and YYEEEE. The CDR3 DNA follows: TGTGCCAGCAGGCCCCTAGGGAGGAATGAGCAGTTCTTC. Translated, it gives CASRPLGRNEQFF.

This chain uses TRBV24-1 with TRBJ2-5; 10 bases fit TRBD2. Germline V gene data show CDR1 as KGHDR and CDR2 as SFDVKD. CDR3 length equals 20 residues. V dropped 1 base and J dropped 5; count of bases not matched to a gene: 18. CDR3 sequence (DNA): TGTGCCACCAGTGATTTTAACGGGATTAGCGGGGGGAAATCAGTGGAGACCCAGTACTTC. As protein: CATSDFNGISGGKSVETQYF.

The chain recombines TRBV3-1 (or the pseudogene TRBV3-2) with TRBJ1-1; the D is unclear. Trimming took 0 bases from V and 11 from J, leaving 13 bases between them. The CDR3 loop spans 13 amino acids. The germline V gene encodes CDR1 LGHDT and CDR2 YNNKEL (reference sequence). The CDR3 DNA is TGTGCCAGCAGCCAAGAGGCAGTCAAAAAGGCTTTCTTT. The encoded protein is CASSQEAVKKAFF.

The chain carries TRBV5-6 and TRBJ2-5; maybe TRBD1 (6 bases). The germline CDR1 and CDR2 sequences are SGHDT and YYEEEE. V was cut by 4 bases and J by 0 bases, with 10 bases left in between. CDR3 length: 14 amino acids. The CDR3 is CASSTTGYQETQYF. The DNA for the CDR3 is TGTGCCAGCAGCACAACAGGGTACCAAGAGACCCAGTACTTC.